This entry lists 16 T cell receptor beta chains sequenced from one sample in a study of long-term antiretroviral therapy in people with HIV. Survey-level resolution applied to immunoSEQ assay v3.0. Clones were read by immunoSEQ multiplex PCR, and TCRdb kept only the in-frame ones, dropping some. The sample has roughly 36,000 clones; around 84% are singletons. The sample was unsorted PBMCs, taken about 2.7 years before starting antiretroviral therapy. Receptors were obtained from a woman aged 25 to 39 with HIV.

The chain joins TRBV25-1 to TRBJ2-1, with D maybe TRBD2 (6 bases). In germline, CDR1 is MGHDK, CDR2 SYGVNS. V was cut by 3 bases and J by 7 bases, with 25 bases left in between. This CDR3 has 18 amino acids. DNA of the CDR3: TGTGCCAGCAGTGATCAGGACTATTCGAGTGGCGAACCTAATGAGCAGTTCTTC. It is translated as CASSDQDYSSGEPNEQFF.

This clone was picked up a small number of times. V gene TRBV2 combines with J gene TRBJ2-7; TRBD2 aligns across 10 bases. V shed 7 bases and J 3 bases; nucleotides not matched to a gene: 6. Germline values: CDR1 SNHLY, CDR2 FYNNEI. This CDR3 is built from 14 residues. The CDR3 sequence is CASNQRGGFYEQYF. The CDR3 coding sequence is TGTGCCAGCAACCAGCGGGGGGGCTTCTACGAGCAGTACTTC. Looking up the rest from reference TRBV2 and TRBJ2-7 gives the full variable domain: EPEVTQTPSHQVTQMGQEVILRCVPISNHLYFYWYRQILGQKVEFLVSFYNNEISEKSEIFDDQFSVERPDGSNFTLKIRSTKLEDSAMYFCASNQRGGFYEQYFGPGTRLTVT.

The chain joins TRBV7-8 to TRBJ2-1, with 10 nucleotides matching TRBD1. The V segment lost 2 bases and the J segment 9 bases; nucleotides outside the gene matches: 10. CDR3 size: 16 residues. In germline, CDR1 is SGHVS, CDR2 FQNEAQ. CDR3 coding DNA: TGTGCCAGCAGCTTACCCGGGACAGGGGATTGGGGTGAGCAGTTCTTC. Its protein is CASSLPGTGDWGEQFF.

This clone was picked up one time. J is TRBJ2-2 and V is TRBV29-1; 7 positions agree with TRBD1. The CDR3 consists of 15 residues. Per the germline V gene, CDR1 is SQVTM and CDR2 is ANQGSEA. V lost 6 bases to trimming and J lost 0 bases; unmatched junction nucleotides: 7. The CDR3 coding sequence is TGCAGCGTCCCGATCGGGACAGCGAACACCGGGGAGCTGTTTTTT. Encoded protein: CSVPIGTANTGELFF.

The gene calls are TRBV29-1 and TRBJ1-1, with D perhaps matching TRBD1 (6 bases). CDR1 and CDR2 (germline): SQVTM, ANQGSEA. The V end was cut by 6 bases, the J end by 2 bases, with 10 bases between. The CDR3 runs 12 residues. The CDR3 region is CSVLDSNTEAFF. CDR3 nucleotides: TGCAGCGTACTGGACAGTAACACTGAAGCTTTCTTT.

CDR3 nucleotide sequence: TGTGCCAGCAGCGTAGAGGGGCGCATCCAAGATACGCAGTATTTT. This gives the protein CASSVEGRIQDTQYF. V usage is TRBV9 and J usage is TRBJ2-3; possibly TRBD1 for D (5 bases). The V gene's germline CDR1 is SGDLS and CDR2 YYNGEE. Trimming left V 0 bases short and J 5 bases short, with 13 bases between. This CDR3 spans 15 amino acids.

V and J are TRBV9 and TRBJ2-5, with TRBD2 matching 10 bases. This CDR3 has 15 residues. CDR1 is SGDLS and CDR2 is YYNGEE in the germline V gene. Germline trimming cut 4 bases from V and 2 bases from J; bases unmatched to any gene: 5. DNA of the CDR3: TGTGCCAGCAGCCGTAGCGGGGGGCCTCAAGAGACCCAGTACTTC. The encoded protein is CASSRSGGPQETQYF.

This clone was seen a single time. The chain combines TRBV6-5 with TRBJ2-5, with D possibly matching TRBD2 (5 bases). This CDR3 is 14 amino acids long. V lost 6 bases to trimming and J lost 2 bases, with 13 bases between them. Germline V CDR1 and CDR2: MNHEY, SVGAGI. CDR3 loop: CASRSGLTQETQYF. The DNA of the CDR3 is TGTGCCAGCAGATCAGGACTGACGCAAGAGACCCAGTACTTC.

CDR3 in DNA: TGTGCCAGCTCACCAAAGTCGGTCGGGACAGACACCGGGGAGCTGTTTTTT. This encodes CASSPKSVGTDTGELFF. This chain uses TRBV18 with TRBJ2-2; TRBD1 matches 7 bases. The trim removed 2 bases at V and 3 bases at J, leaving 9 bases unmatched. The CDR3 has 17 residues. Germline-derived CDR1 and CDR2 are KGHSH and LQKENI.

This clone came up a few times. The gene calls are TRBV6-4 and TRBJ1-1, with D possibly matching TRBD1 (5 bases). V lost 3 bases and J lost 5, with 10 bases in between. CDR3 size: 13 residues. CDR1 is MRHNA and CDR2 is SNTAGT in the germline V gene. CDR3 in DNA: TGTGCCAGCAGTGAGCGGTGGGGGACTGAAGCTTTCTTT. Its translation is CASSERWGTEAFF.

This clone was detected once. The V call is TRBV5-4, the J call TRBJ1-5; unclear D gene. The V gene lost 4 bases and the J gene lost 3 bases, with 8 bases spanning the gap. Germline V gives CDR1 SGHNT, CDR2 YYREEE (reference sequence). This CDR3 contains 13 residues. The CDR3 reads CASSVDINQPQHF. The CDR3 DNA reads TGTGCCAGCAGCGTAGATATCAATCAGCCCCAGCATTTT.

The chain is built from TRBV5-1 and TRBJ1-2, with D unresolved. CDR3 length: 14 residues. V lost 4 bases and J 0 bases, leaving 10 bases between the germline ends. Germline CDR1 reads SGHRS; CDR2 reads YFSETQ. The chain's CDR3 is CASSPIDSNYGYTF. CDR3 nucleotides: TGCGCCAGCAGCCCGATTGACTCTAACTATGGCTACACCTTC.

J is TRBJ2-7 and V is TRBV4-1; 10 bases are shared with TRBD1. This CDR3 contains 15 residues. In germline, CDR1 is MGHRA, CDR2 YSYEKL. Germline trimming cut 3 bases from V and 3 bases from J; bases unmatched to any gene: 5. The CDR3 loop reads CASSQPGQGNYEQYF. In DNA, the CDR3 is TGCGCCAGCAGCCAGCCGGGACAGGGGAACTACGAGCAGTACTTC.

V is TRBV27 and J is TRBJ2-3; no clear D gene. Trimming left V 10 bases short and J 10 bases short, with 12 bases between. Germline V gene data show CDR1 as MNHEY and CDR2 as SMNVEV (reference sequence). The CDR3 covers 10 residues. The CDR3 DNA sequence: TGTGCCATCGGACGCCTCCCGCAGTATTTT. Translation: CAIGRLPQYF.

The V call is TRBV2, the J call TRBJ2-3; D might be TRBD1 (5 bases). The CDR3 runs 15 residues. Trimming took off 6 bases at V and 6 bases at J, with 19 bases between the two ends. The germline gives CDR1 SNHLY, CDR2 FYNNEI. CDR3 nucleotide sequence: TGTGCCAGCAGCCACAGGTTCGGTATCGGGGATACGCAGTATTTT. It specifies CASSHRFGIGDTQYF.

The chain combines TRBV9 with TRBJ1-1; D not resolved. Germline CDR1 is SGDLS and CDR2 is YYNGEE. Deletions cut 4 bases from V and 7 bases from J, with 5 bases between. The CDR3 is made up of 10 amino acids. The DNA of the CDR3 is TGTGCCAGCAGCACTATTGAAGCTTTCTTT. Translating gives CASSTIEAFF.